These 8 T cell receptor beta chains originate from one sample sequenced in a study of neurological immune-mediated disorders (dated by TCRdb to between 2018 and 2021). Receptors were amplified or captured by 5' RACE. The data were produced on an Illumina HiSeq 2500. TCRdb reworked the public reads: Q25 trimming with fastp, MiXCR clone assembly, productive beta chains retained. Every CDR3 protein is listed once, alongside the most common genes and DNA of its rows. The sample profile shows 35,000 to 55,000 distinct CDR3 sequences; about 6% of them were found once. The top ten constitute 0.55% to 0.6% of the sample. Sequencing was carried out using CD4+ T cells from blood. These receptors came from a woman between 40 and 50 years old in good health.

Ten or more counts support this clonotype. The CDR3: CASSLVQGVYEQYF. CDR3 DNA: TGCGCCAGCAGCTTGGTCCAGGGGGTGTACGAGCAGTACTTC. This chain uses TRBV5-1 with TRBJ2-7; 7 positions match TRBD1. The CDR3 extends over 14 amino acids. V lost 0 bases to trimming and J lost 4 bases; unmatched junction nucleotides: 4. Germline V gene lookup returns CDR1 SGHRS and CDR2 YFSETQ.

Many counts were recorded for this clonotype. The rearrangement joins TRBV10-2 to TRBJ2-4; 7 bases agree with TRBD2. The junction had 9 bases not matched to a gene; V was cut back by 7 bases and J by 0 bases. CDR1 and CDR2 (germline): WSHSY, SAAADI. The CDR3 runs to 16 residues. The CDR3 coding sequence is TGCGCCAGCACTTCCGGGACTACGGTAGCCAAAAACATTCAGTACTTC. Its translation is CASTSGTTVAKNIQYF.

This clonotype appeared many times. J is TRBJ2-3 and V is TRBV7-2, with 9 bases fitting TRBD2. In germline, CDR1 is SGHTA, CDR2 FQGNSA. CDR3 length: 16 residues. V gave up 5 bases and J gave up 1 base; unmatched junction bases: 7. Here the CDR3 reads CASSRGVAGGTDTQYF. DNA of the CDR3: TGTGCCAGCAGCCGGGGTGTAGCGGGAGGCACAGATACGCAGTATTTT. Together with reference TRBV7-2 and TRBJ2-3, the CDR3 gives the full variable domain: GAGVSQSPSNKVTEKGKDVELRCDPISGHTALYWYRQSLGQGLEFLIYFQGNSAPDKSGLPSDRFSAERTGGSVSTLTIQRTQQEDSAVYLCASSRGVAGGTDTQYFGPGTRLTVL.

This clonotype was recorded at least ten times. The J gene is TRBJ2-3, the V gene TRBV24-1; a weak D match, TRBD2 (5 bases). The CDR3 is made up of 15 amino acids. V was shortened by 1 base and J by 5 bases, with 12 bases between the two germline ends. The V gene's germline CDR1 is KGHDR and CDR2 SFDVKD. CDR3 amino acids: CATSDFVGAQDTQYF. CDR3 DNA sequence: TGTGCCACCAGTGATTTCGTGGGAGCCCAAGATACGCAGTATTTT.

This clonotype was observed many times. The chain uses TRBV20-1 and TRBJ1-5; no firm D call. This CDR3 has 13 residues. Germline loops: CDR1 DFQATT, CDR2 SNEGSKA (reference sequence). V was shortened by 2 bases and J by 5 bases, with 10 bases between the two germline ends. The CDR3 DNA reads TGCAGTGCTAGATGGTCGTCAGATCAGCCCCAGCATTTT. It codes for CSARWSSDQPQHF.

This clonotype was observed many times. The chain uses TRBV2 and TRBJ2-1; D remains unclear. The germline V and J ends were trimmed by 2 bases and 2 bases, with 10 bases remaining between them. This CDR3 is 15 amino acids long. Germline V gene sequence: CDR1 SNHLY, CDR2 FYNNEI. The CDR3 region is CASSEPLATYNEQFF. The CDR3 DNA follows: TGTGCCAGCAGTGAACCCCTGGCCACCTACAATGAGCAGTTCTTC.

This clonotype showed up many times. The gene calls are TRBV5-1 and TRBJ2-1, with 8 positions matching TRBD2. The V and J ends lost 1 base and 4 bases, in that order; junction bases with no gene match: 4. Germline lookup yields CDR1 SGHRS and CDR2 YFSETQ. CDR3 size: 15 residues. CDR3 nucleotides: TGCGCCAGCAGCTTGTCGGGCGGGGGGTACAATGAGCAGTTCTTC. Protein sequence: CASSLSGGGYNEQFF.

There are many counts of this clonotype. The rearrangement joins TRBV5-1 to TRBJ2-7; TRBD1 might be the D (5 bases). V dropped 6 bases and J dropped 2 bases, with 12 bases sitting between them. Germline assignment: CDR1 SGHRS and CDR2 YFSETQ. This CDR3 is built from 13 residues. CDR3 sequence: CASTGNVAYEQYF. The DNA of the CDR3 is TGCGCCAGCACAGGGAACGTAGCCTACGAGCAGTACTTC.